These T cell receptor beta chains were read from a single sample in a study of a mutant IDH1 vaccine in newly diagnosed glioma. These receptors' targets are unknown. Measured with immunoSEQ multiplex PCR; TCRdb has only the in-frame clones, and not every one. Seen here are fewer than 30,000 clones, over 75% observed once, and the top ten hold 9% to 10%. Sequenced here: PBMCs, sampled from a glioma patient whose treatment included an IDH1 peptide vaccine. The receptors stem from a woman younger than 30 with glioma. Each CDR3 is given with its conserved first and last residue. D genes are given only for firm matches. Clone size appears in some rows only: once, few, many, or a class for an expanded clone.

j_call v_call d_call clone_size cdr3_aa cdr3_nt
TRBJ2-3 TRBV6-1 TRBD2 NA CASSDGGGFISDTQYF TGTGCCAGCAGTGACGGGGGGGGCTTCATTTCGGATACGCAGTATTTT
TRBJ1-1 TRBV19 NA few CASSRGLLNEAFF TGTGCCAGTAGTAGGGGATTACTTAATGAAGCTTTCTTT
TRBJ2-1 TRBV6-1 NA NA CASSARLFTYNEQFF TGTGCCAGCAGCGCTCGTTTGTTCACCTACAATGAGCAGTTCTTC
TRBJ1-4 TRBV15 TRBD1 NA CALSRGQGGEKLFF TGTGCCCTCTCGCGCGGACAGGGTGGCGAAAAACTGTTTTTT
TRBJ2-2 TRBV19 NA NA CASSALHATGELFF TGTGCCAGTAGTGCTCTACATGCGACCGGGGAGCTGTTTTTT
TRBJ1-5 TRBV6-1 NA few CATLLQGYQPQHF TGTGCCACCCTCCTCCAGGGATATCAGCCCCAGCATTTT
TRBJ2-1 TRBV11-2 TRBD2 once CASIPGLAGYNEQFF TGTGCCAGCATCCCAGGACTAGCGGGTTACAATGAGCAGTTCTTC
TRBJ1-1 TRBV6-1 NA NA CASSEAQGWYEAFF TGTGCCAGCAGTGAAGCCCAGGGGTGGTATGAAGCTTTCTTT
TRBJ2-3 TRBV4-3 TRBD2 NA CASSQGLAGSTDTQYF TGCGCCAGCAGCCAAGGTTTAGCGGGGAGCACAGATACGCAGTATTTT
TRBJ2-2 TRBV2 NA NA CAKGPFTGELFF TGTGCCAAGGGACCTTTCACCGGGGAGCTGTTTTTT
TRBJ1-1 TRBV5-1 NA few CASSYQNTEAFF TGCGCCAGCAGCTATCAGAACACTGAAGCTTTCTTT
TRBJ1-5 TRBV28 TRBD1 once CASSATGGSRPQHF TGTGCCAGCAGCGCGACAGGGGGCTCTAGGCCCCAGCATTTT
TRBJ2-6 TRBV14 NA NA CASSQIHYNRAREANVLTF TGTGCCAGCAGCCAAATCCACTACAACAGAGCGCGTGAGGCCAACGTCCTGACTTTC
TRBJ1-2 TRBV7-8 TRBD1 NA CASSSSGARDRVNYGYTF TGTGCCAGCAGCTCTAGTGGGGCTCGGGACAGGGTAAACTATGGCTACACCTTC
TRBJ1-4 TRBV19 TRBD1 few CASSTGQGNEKLFF TGTGCCAGTAGTACCGGACAGGGCAACGAAAAACTGTTTTTT
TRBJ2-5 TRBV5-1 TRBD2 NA CASGSGLAGGQETQYF TGCGCCAGCGGGTCTGGGCTAGCGGGAGGCCAAGAGACCCAGTACTTC
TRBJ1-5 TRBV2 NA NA CASRDSGAPQLQPQHF TGTGCCAGCAGAGACTCCGGGGCCCCGCAACTCCAGCCCCAGCATTTT
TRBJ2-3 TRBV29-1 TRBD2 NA CSAPVGLAGDTQYF TGCAGCGCCCCAGTGGGACTAGCAGGAGATACGCAGTATTTT
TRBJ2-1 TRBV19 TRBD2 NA CASGGLDYNEQFF TGTGCCAGTGGTGGACTAGACTACAATGAGCAGTTCTTC
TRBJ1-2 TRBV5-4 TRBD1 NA CASSLSNRGNYGYTF TGTGCCAGCAGCTTGTCAAACAGGGGTAACTATGGCTACACCTTC
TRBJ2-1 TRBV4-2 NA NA CASSQAPGLSSYNEQFF TGTGCCAGCAGCCAAGCGCCAGGGCTCAGCTCCTACAATGAGCAGTTCTTC
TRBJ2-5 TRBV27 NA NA CASSLSGEETQYF TGTGCCAGCAGTTTATCAGGGGAGGAGACCCAGTACTTC
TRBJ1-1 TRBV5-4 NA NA CASSLGLGGTEAFF TGTGCCAGCAGCTTAGGGCTAGGGGGCACTGAAGCTTTCTTT
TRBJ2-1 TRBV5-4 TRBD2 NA CASSLGLAGDNEQFF TGTGCCAGCAGCTTGGGGCTAGCGGGAGACAATGAGCAGTTCTTC
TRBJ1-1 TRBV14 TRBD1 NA CASSPGTGWNTEAFF TGTGCCAGCAGCCCAGGGACAGGGTGGAACACTGAAGCTTTCTTT
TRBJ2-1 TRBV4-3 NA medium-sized CASSRGGLPTYNEQFF TGCGCCAGCAGCCGAGGGGGACTACCGACCTACAATGAGCAGTTCTTC
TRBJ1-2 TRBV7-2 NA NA CASSAVQGTYGYTF TGTGCCAGCAGCGCAGTTCAGGGCACCTATGGCTACACCTTC
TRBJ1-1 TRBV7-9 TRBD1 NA CASSLGQGENTEAFF TGTGCCAGCAGCTTGGGACAGGGTGAGAACACTGAAGCTTTCTTT
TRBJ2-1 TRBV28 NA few CASSLSRSEQFF TGTGCCAGCAGTTTATCACGGAGTGAGCAGTTCTTC
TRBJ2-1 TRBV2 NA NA CASSETDLGGDEQFF TGTGCCAGCAGTGAAACGGACCTGGGTGGAGATGAGCAGTTCTTC
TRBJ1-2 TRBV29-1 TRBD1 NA CSGETGSGYTF TGCAGCGGCGAGACAGGGTCCGGCTACACCTTC
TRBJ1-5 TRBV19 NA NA CASSITEYSNQPQHF TGTGCCAGTAGTATCACGGAATATAGCAATCAGCCCCAGCATTTT
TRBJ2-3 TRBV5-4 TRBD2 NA CASSFSIAGADTQYF TGTGCCAGCAGCTTCTCGATAGCGGGAGCTGATACGCAGTATTTT
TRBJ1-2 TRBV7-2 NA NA CASSFPGSGGYTF TGTGCCAGCAGCTTCCCGGGATCTGGAGGCTACACCTTC
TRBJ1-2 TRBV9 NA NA CASSVSSTDYYGYTF TGTGCCAGCAGCGTTTCTAGTACGGATTACTATGGCTACACCTTC
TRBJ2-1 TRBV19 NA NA CASTRTTRYNEQFF TGTGCCAGTACCCGCACAACCCGATACAATGAGCAGTTCTTC
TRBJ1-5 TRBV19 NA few CASSVEAGINSNQPQHF TGTGCCAGTAGCGTCGAAGCAGGGATCAATAGCAATCAGCCCCAGCATTTT
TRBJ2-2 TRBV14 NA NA CASSPLDFTGELFF TGTGCCAGCAGCCCACTAGATTTCACCGGGGAGCTGTTTTTT
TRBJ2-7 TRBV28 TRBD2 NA CASSPFLAVSDEQYF TGTGCCAGCAGTCCCTTTCTAGCGGTTTCTGACGAGCAGTACTTC
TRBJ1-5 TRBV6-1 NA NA CASSPNSANQPQHF TGTGCCAGCAGCCCAAACAGTGCCAATCAGCCCCAGCATTTT
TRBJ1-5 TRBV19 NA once CASSTGVNQPQHF TGTGCCAGTAGTACAGGGGTTAATCAGCCCCAGCATTTT
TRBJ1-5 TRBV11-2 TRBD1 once CASSLTGGNQPQHF TGTGCCAGCAGCCTGACAGGGGGCAATCAGCCCCAGCATTTT
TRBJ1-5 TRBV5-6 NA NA CASSLEGLNQPQHF TGTGCCAGCAGCTTGGAAGGACTGAATCAGCCCCAGCATTTT
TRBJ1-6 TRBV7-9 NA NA CASSLGLDGSSYNSPLHF TGTGCCAGCAGCTTAGGTCTTGACGGGAGCTCCTATAATTCACCCCTCCACTTT
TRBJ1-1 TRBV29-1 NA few CSVVLSWVDTEAFF TGCAGCGTTGTTTTGAGTTGGGTGGACACTGAAGCTTTCTTT
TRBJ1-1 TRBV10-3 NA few CAISQERLNTEAFF TGTGCCATCAGCCAAGAACGTTTGAACACTGAAGCTTTCTTT
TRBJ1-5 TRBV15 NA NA CATSRVVGQPQHF TGTGCCACCAGCAGAGTGGTGGGCCAGCCCCAGCATTTT
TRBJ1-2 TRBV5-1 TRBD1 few CASSLTTGRNYGYTF TGCGCCAGCAGCTTAACGACAGGGAGGAACTATGGCTACACCTTC
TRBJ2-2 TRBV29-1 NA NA CSVGKGLNTGELFF TGCAGCGTTGGAAAAGGGCTTAACACCGGGGAGCTGTTTTTT
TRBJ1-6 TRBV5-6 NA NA CASSLFRRVNSPLHF TGTGCCAGCAGCTTGTTTCGCAGGGTTAATTCACCCCTCCACTTT
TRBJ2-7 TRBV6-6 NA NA CASSRLSRRSSYEQYF TGTGCCAGCAGCCGCCTCTCTAGGCGGAGCTCCTACGAGCAGTACTTC
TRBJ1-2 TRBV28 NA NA CASTQSRGNGYTF TGTGCCAGCACCCAATCCCGGGGGAATGGCTACACCTTC
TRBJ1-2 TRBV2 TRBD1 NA CARTTGQWFYGYTF TGTGCCAGGACCACGGGACAGTGGTTTTATGGCTACACCTTC
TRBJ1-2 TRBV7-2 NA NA CASSLYTGSYGYTF TGTGCCAGCAGCCTATATACAGGATCCTATGGCTACACCTTC
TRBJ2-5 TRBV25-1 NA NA CASSELREGREVETQYF TGTGCCAGCAGTGAACTTAGGGAAGGGCGCGAGGTGGAGACCCAGTACTTC
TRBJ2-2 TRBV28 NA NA CASMRPRGGELFF TGTGCCAGCATGCGTCCTCGGGGCGGGGAGCTGTTTTTT
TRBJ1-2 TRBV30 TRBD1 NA CARRWGDRGSGYGYTF TGTGCCCGGCGCTGGGGAGACAGGGGGTCGGGCTATGGCTACACCTTC
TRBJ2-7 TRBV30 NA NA CAWSVGSSYEQYF TGTGCCTGGAGTGTAGGAAGCAGCTACGAGCAGTACTTC
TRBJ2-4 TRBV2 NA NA CASSEGPAKNIQYF TGTGCCAGCAGTGAGGGCCCAGCCAAAAACATTCAGTACTTC